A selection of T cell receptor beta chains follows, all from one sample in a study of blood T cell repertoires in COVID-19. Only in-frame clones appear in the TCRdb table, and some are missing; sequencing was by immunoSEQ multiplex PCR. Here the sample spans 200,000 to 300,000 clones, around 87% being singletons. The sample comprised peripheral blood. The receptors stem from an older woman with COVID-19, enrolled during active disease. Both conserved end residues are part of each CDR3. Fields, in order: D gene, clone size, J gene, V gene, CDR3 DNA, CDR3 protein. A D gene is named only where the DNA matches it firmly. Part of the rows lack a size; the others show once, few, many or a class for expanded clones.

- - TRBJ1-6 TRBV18 TGTGCCAGCTCACCTGAACGGGATTCACCCCTCCACTTT CASSPERDSPLHF
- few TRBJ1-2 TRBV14 TGTGCCAGCAGCCCGGCCCACCTGGCAGGGATTAAGGATGGCTACACCTTC CASSPAHLAGIKDGYTF
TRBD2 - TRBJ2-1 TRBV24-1 TGTGCCACCAGTGATCTTGTAGCGGGCACCTACAATGAGCAGTTCTTC CATSDLVAGTYNEQFF
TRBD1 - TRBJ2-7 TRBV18 TGTGCCAGCTCATCCGGGACAGGGTCCTACGAGCAGTACTTC CASSSGTGSYEQYF
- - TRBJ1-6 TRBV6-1 TGTGCCAGCAGTGAATACAGGAATTCACCCCTCCACTTT CASSEYRNSPLHF
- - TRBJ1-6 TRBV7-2 TGTGCCAGCAGCTTAGGCGGTACCCCCTCACCCCTCCACTTT CASSLGGTPSPLHF
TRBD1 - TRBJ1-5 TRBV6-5 TGTGCCAGCAGTTACGCAGGGGGACAGGGGTCTCAGCCCCAGCATTTT CASSYAGGQGSQPQHF
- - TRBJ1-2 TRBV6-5 TGTGCCAGCAGTTACTGGGGGAGGGATTCTAACTATGGCTACACCTTC CASSYWGRDSNYGYTF
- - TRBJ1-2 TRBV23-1 TGCGCCAGCAGTCCTAAAGGGACGGGGGATGGCTACACCTTC CASSPKGTGDGYTF
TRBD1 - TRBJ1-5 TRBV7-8 TGTGCCAGCAGCCTCCCCACAGGGGGCACTGGCAATCAGCCCCAGCATTTT CASSLPTGGTGNQPQHF
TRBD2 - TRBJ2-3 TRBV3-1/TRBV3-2 TGTGCCAGCAGCCAAGGTTCTAGCGGGATTGATACGCAGTATTTT CASSQGSSGIDTQYF
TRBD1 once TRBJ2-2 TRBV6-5 TGTGCCAGCAGTAGACAGGGCGGGGAGCTGTTTTTT CASSRQGGELFF
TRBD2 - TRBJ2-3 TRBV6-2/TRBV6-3 TGTGCCAGCAGTTACCCGCCTAGCGGGGAAGATACGCAGTATTTT CASSYPPSGEDTQYF
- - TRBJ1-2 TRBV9 TGTGCCAGCAGCGTAGACGGTAACTATGGCTACACCTTC CASSVDGNYGYTF
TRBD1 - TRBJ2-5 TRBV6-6 TGTGCCAGCAGTATGGAGGACAGGGGACCCCAAGAGACCCAGTACTTC CASSMEDRGPQETQYF
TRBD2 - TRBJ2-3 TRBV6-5 TGTGCCAGCAGTTCTTCTAGCGGGAGCACAGATACGCAGTATTTT CASSSSSGSTDTQYF
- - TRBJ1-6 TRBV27 TGTGCCAGCAGTTTTAACACCCGGGAGGGTTCACCCCTCCACTTT CASSFNTREGSPLHF
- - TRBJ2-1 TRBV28 TGTGCCAGCAGTTTCAGAGGGCGGGTGGAGCCATACAATGAGCAGTTCTTC CASSFRGRVEPYNEQFF
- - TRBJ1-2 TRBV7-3 TGTGCCAGCAGCTTATCGGGGGTGGGTGACTATGGCTACACCTTC CASSLSGVGDYGYTF
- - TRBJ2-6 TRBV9 - CASSSSGANVLTF
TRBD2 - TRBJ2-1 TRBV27 TGTGCCAGCAGTGCCTCAACTAGCGGGAGGGCAAATGAGCAGTTCTTC CASSASTSGRANEQFF
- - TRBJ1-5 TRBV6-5 TGTGCCAGTGCAGACAGTCCCAATCAGCCCCAGCATTTT CASADSPNQPQHF
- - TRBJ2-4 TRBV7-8 TGTGCCAGCAGCCAGCAGGGGTCCAAAAACATTCAGTACTTC CASSQQGSKNIQYF
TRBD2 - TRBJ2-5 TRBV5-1 TGCGCCAGCAGCTTACCTAGCGGCAGCCAAGAGACCCAGTACTTC CASSLPSGSQETQYF
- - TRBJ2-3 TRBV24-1 TGTGCCACCAGTGATTTGTCCAGGGGCCCAGATACGCAGTATTTT CATSDLSRGPDTQYF
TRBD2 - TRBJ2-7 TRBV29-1 TGCAGCGTTGGGCTAGCGGGAGGGCCTGGGCCCTACGAGCAGTACTTC CSVGLAGGPGPYEQYF
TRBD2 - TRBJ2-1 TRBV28 TGTGCCAGCACACCGGGACTAGCGGGAGGGCGGGGGCAGTTCTTC CASTPGLAGGRGQFF
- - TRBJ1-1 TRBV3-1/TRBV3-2 TGTGCCAGCAGCCCCGCTGGGTCTAGGACTGAAGCTTTCTTT CASSPAGSRTEAFF
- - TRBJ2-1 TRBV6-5 TGTGCCAGCAGTTACCGCAGAGACAAGGGGAATGAGCAGTTCTTC CASSYRRDKGNEQFF
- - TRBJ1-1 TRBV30 TGTGCCTGGAGTGTTGCCGGGAACACTGAAGCTTTCTTT CAWSVAGNTEAFF
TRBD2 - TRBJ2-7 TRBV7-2 TGTGCCAGCAGCTTAGCCTTGTCTAGCGGGATCCCCTACGAGCAGTACTTC CASSLALSSGIPYEQYF
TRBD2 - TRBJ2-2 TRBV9 TGTGCCAGCAGCGCATGGACTAGCAGTATCCTGAACACCGGGGAGCTGTTTTTT CASSAWTSSILNTGELFF
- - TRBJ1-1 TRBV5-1 TGCGCCAGCAGCTTGGTAAGGTCCCCTTCAGAGGTTTTCTTT CASSLVRSPSEVFF
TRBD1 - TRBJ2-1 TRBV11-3 TGTGCCAGCGGACAGGGTGGGAATGAGCAGTTCTTC CASGQGGNEQFF
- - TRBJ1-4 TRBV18 TGTGCCAGCTCACCAATGAGCTCAACTAATGAAAAACTGTTTTTT CASSPMSSTNEKLFF